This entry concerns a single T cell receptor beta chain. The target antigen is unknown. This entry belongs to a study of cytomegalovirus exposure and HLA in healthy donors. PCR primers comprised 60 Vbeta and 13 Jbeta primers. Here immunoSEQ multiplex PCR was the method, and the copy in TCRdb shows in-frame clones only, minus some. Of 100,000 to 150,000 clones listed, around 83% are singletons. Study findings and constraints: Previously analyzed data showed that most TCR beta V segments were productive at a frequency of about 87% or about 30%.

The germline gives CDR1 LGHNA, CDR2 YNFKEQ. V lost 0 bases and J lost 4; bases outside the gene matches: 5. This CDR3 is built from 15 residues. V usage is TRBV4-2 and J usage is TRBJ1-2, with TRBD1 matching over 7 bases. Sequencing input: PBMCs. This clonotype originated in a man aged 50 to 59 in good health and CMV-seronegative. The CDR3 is CASSQDSAGGYGYTF. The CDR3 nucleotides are TGTGCCAGCAGCCAAGATTCGGCAGGGGGCTATGGCTACACCTTC.